One and the same sample provided the 11 T cell receptor beta chains below, sequenced in a study of response to subunit inactivated influenza vaccine. One entry per CDR3 protein, called by TCRdb with MiXCR from the RT-PCR reads. Of about 530,000 distinct CDR3 sequences listed, 12% are singletons. Source: PBMCs from blood, taken on the day of vaccination. These receptors originate from a man aged 45-60 years who received an inactivated influenza vaccine.

There are many counts of this clonotype. The genes are TRBV5-1 and TRBJ1-1, with a weak D call TRBD1 (6 bases). The CDR3 is 13 amino acids. CDR1 and CDR2 from the germline V gene are SGHRS and YFSETQ. The V end was cut by 2 bases, the J end by 5 bases, with 10 bases between. The CDR3 here is CASSFGRGTEAFF. For the CDR3, the DNA is TGCGCCAGCAGCTTTGGCAGGGGAACTGAAGCTTTCTTT. The entire variable domain, with the rest obtained from reference TRBV5-1 and TRBJ1-1, is as follows: KAGVTQTPRYLIKTRGQQVTLSCSPISGHRSVSWYQQTPGQGLQFLFEYFSETQRNKGNFPGRFSGRQFSNSRSEMNVSTLELGDSALYLCASSFGRGTEAFFGQGTRLTVV.

This clonotype was observed a few times. This chain joins TRBV29-1 and TRBJ2-1; D gene uncertain. Trimming removed 1 base from V and 4 bases from J, with 8 bases in between. This CDR3 spans 13 amino acids. Germline lookup yields CDR1 SQVTM and CDR2 ANQGSEA. The CDR3 DNA is TGCAGCGTTGAAGGGGCGGTGTACAATGAGCAGTTCTTC. This sequence encodes CSVEGAVYNEQFF.

This chain connects TRBV4-3 to TRBJ2-3; 9 bases map to TRBD2. Germline CDR1 is LGHNA and CDR2 is YSLEER. J was trimmed by 2 bases and V by 1 base; bases with no gene match: 4. The CDR3 has 16 amino acids. CDR3 coding DNA: TGCGCCAGCAGCCAAGTTAGCGGGGGCCCCACAGATACGCAGTATTTT. Encoded protein: CASSQVSGGPTDTQYF.

The genes are TRBV27 and TRBJ2-2, with D possibly TRBD2 on 6 matching bases. The CDR3 is 14 residues long. The V gene's germline CDR1 is MNHEY and CDR2 SMNVEV (reference sequence). V was pared by 7 bases and J by 7 bases, with 16 bases between. The chain's CDR3 is CASNRGTRGGELFF. The CDR3 coding sequence is TGTGCCAGCAACCGGGGGACCCGCGGCGGGGAGCTGTTTTTT.

Regarding this clonotype: At one of its ends the junction is not consistent with the germline gene, which may arise from a read error. The rearrangement joins TRBV11-1 to TRBJ2-1; D may be TRBD1 (6 bases). The CDR3 is made up of 14 amino acids. In germline, CDR1 is SGHAT, CDR2 FQDESV (reference sequence). The CDR3 DNA reads as TGTGCCAGCAGGACACAGGGTACCTACAATGAGCAGCTCTTC. Its protein product is CASRTQGTYNEQLF. Full variable domain (missing parts from reference TRBV11-1 and TRBJ2-1): EAEVAQSPRYKITEKSQAVAFWCDPISGHATLYWYRQILGQGPELLVQFQDESVVDDSQLPKDRFSAERLKGVDSTLKIQPAELGDSAMYLCASRTQGTYNEQLFGPGTRLTVL.

This clonotype has only a few counts. The V and J genes are TRBV7-9 and TRBJ2-5, with D maybe TRBD1 (6 bases). Germline V gene data show CDR1 as SEHNR and CDR2 as FQNEAQ (reference sequence). Trimming left V 4 bases short and J 0 bases short, with 9 bases between. This CDR3 has 14 residues. In nucleotides, the CDR3 is TGTGCCAGCAGCTACAGGGCGAACCAAGAGACCCAGTACTTC. Protein: CASSYRANQETQYF.

This clonotype was seen a handful of times. The chain is built from TRBV20-1 and TRBJ2-3, with D unclear. V dropped 0 bases and J dropped 2 bases, with 9 bases sitting between them. The V gene's germline CDR1 is DFQATT and CDR2 SNEGSKA (reference sequence). The CDR3 length is 14 residues. The CDR3 nucleotides are TGCAGTGCTAGAGATTTTGGCTTCACAGATACGCAGTATTTT. It translates to CSARDFGFTDTQYF.

The rearrangement links TRBV29-1 to TRBJ2-5; TRBD2 is a possible D gene (5 bases). The ends were cut back, 2 bases at V and 9 bases at J, with 16 bases in the middle. The germline V gene encodes CDR1 SQVTM and CDR2 ANQGSEA. The CDR3 runs to 13 residues. CDR3 residues: CSVEMGERAAQYF. In nucleotides, the CDR3 is TGCAGCGTTGAAATGGGAGAGAGGGCGGCCCAGTACTTC. Complete variable domain (other parts from reference TRBV29-1 and TRBJ2-5): SAVISQKPSRDICQRGTSLTIQCQVDSQVTMMFWYRQQPGQSLTLIATANQGSEATYESGFVIDKFPISRPNLTFSTLTVSNMSPEDSSIYLCSVEMGERAAQYFGPGTRLLVL.

The rearrangement uses TRBV11-2 and TRBJ2-7; tentative D call: TRBD2 (5 bases). The V end lost 1 base, the J end lost 3 bases, and 25 bases lay between the germline ends. Germline assignment: CDR1 SGHAT and CDR2 FQNNGV. CDR3 length: 19 amino acids. The CDR3 coding sequence is TGTGCCAGCAGCTTAGTGAGTTTCCGGGAAGGCGATTTCTTCTACGAGCAGTACTTC. Its protein is CASSLVSFREGDFFYEQYF.

V usage is TRBV28 and J usage is TRBJ2-6, with D hard to call. V was clipped by 10 bases and J by 0 bases, with 4 bases between them. Germline V gives CDR1 MDHEN, CDR2 SYDVKM. The CDR3 runs to 12 residues. The CDR3 DNA reads TGTGCCATAAACTCTGGGGCCAACGTCCTGACTTTC. Translating it yields CAINSGANVLTF.

This clonotype has more than one count but fewer than ten. The chain links TRBV27 to TRBJ2-7, with D perhaps matching TRBD2 (6 bases). The CDR3 spans 17 residues. Deletions cut 5 bases from V and 2 bases from J, with 22 bases between. Germline-derived CDR1 and CDR2 are MNHEY and SMNVEV (reference sequence). CDR3 in amino acids: CASSLLDGTAGTYEQYF. The DNA of the CDR3 is TGTGCCAGCAGTCTACTAGATGGGACTGCGGGAACCTACGAGCAGTACTTC.